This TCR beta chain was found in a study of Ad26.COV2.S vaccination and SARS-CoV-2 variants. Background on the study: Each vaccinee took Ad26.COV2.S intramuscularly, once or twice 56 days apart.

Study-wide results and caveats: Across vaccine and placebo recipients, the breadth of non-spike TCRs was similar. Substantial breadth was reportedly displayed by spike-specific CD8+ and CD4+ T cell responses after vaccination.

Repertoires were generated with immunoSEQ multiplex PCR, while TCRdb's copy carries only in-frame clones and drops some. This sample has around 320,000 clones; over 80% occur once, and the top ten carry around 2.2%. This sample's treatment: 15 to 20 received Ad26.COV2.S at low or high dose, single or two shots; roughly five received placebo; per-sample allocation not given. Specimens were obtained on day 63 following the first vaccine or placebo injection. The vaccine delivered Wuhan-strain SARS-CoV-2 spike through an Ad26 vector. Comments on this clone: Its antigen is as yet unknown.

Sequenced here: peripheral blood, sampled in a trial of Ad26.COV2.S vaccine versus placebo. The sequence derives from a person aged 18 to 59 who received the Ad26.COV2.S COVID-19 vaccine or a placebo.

DNA of the CDR3: TGTGCCAGCAGTTACTCACAGGTCAACTCCTACGAGCAGTACTTC. This sequence encodes CASSYSQVNSYEQYF. The J gene is TRBJ2-7, the V gene TRBV6-5, with TRBD1 as a possible D gene (5 bases). The CDR3 extends over 15 amino acids. V was clipped by 0 bases and J by 0 bases, with 9 bases between them. CDR1 MNHEY and CDR2 SVGAGI come from the germline V gene.